This T cell receptor beta chain was captured by sequencing in a study of OX40 agonist ivuxolimab in advanced cancers. Repertoires were generated with immunoSEQ multiplex PCR, while TCRdb's copy carries only in-frame clones and drops some. The sample carries under 95,000 clones, 85% to 95% recorded once. With respect to this clone: Its antigen is currently unknown.

Study-level results: CD8+ T cells were the subset that, on average, had more expanded clones than CD4+. Expanded peripheral T cells had an undetermined antigen specificity.

Sampled blood was obtained at baseline, cycle 4 day 1, and cycle 7 day 1. Per germline, CDR1 MGHRA and CDR2 YSYEKL. Trimming removed 0 bases at V and 0 bases at J, with 17 bases between. The CDR3 has 18 residues. Sample: CD4+ or CD8+ T cells sorted from blood, taken in a trial of the OX40 agonist ivuxolimab. The origin of this receptor is an adult with an advanced solid tumor such as melanoma, head and neck, liver or kidney cancer. The V call is TRBV4-1, the J call TRBJ2-5; D assignment may be TRBD1 or TRBD2 (6 bases each). The CDR3 DNA reads TGCGCCAGCAGCCAAGATTCGGGGGCAGGGCGGTACCAAGAGACCCAGTACTTC. Translation: CASSQDSGAGRYQETQYF.